These T cell receptor beta chains were read from a single sample in a study of OX40 agonist ivuxolimab in advanced cancers. Libraries were prepared by immunoSEQ multiplex PCR; TCRdb keeps only in-frame clonotypes and omits some of them. Here the sample spans 55,000 to 85,000 clones, about 86% being singletons. This material consisted of CD4+ or CD8+ T cells sorted from blood, taken in a trial of the OX40 agonist ivuxolimab. The receptor source for this set is an adult with an advanced solid tumor such as melanoma, head and neck, liver or kidney cancer. The CDR3 runs from the conserved cysteine through the conserved F or W. The order of the fields is CDR3 DNA, CDR3 protein, J gene, D gene, V gene, clone size. The D gene is left open where the match is weak. Not all rows give a size; the values are once, few, many and, for expanded clones, a class.

TGTGCCAGCAGCTTAGACTCAACAGGGCCAAGGGACACCGGGGAGCTGTTTTTT | CASSLDSTGPRDTGELFF | TRBJ2-2 | . | TRBV7-9 | .
TGTGCCAGCAGCTATTCGACAGGGTACGGCACCGGGGAGCTGTTTTTT | CASSYSTGYGTGELFF | TRBJ2-2 | TRBD1 | TRBV5-5 | .
TGTGCCAGCGTCAGGGGGTTTGCAGGAACCGAGCAGTACTTC | CASVRGFAGTEQYF | TRBJ2-7 | TRBD1 | TRBV7-2 | .
TGTGCCAGCAGCATGGGACTAGCGGGAGATGGATTGGAGACCCAGTACTTC | CASSMGLAGDGLETQYF | TRBJ2-5 | TRBD2 | TRBV7-2 | once
TGTGCCAGCAGAGACAGGGGACCCACAGATACGCAGTATTTT | CASRDRGPTDTQYF | TRBJ2-3 | TRBD1 | TRBV6-7 | .
TGTGCCAGCAACCCCTGGGGGTTCCAAGAGACCCAGTACTTC | CASNPWGFQETQYF | TRBJ2-5 | . | TRBV7-2 | .
TGTGCCAGCAGCCCGCAGGGATACAATGAGCAGTTCTTC | CASSPQGYNEQFF | TRBJ2-1 | . | TRBV7-8 | .
TGTGCCAGCAGCGTAGGGGCTAGCGGGACGGAGACCCAGTACTTC | CASSVGASGTETQYF | TRBJ2-5 | TRBD2 | TRBV9 | .
TGTGCCAGCAGTCCAAGGACCGCGATACCCAACAATGAGCAGTTCTTC | CASSPRTAIPNNEQFF | TRBJ2-1 | . | TRBV11-3 | .
TGTGCCAGCAGTACAGGGAACTATGGCTACACCTTC | CASSTGNYGYTF | TRBJ1-2 | . | TRBV28 | .
TGCGCCAGCAGCTTGAACGGTGATGGAAACACCATATATTTT | CASSLNGDGNTIYF | TRBJ1-3 | . | TRBV5-1 | .
TGTGCCACCAGCAGAGATCCCAACTACGAGCAGTACTTC | CATSRDPNYEQYF | TRBJ2-7 | . | TRBV15 | .
TGTGCCAGCAGCAAACAAACCGGGACGGAGAATACGCAGTATTTT | CASSKQTGTENTQYF | TRBJ2-3 | . | TRBV5-4 | .
TGTGCCAGTAGTAATAACGGGGGGCTGTTCTTC | CASSNNGGLFF | TRBJ2-1 | . | TRBV19 | .
TGTGCCAGTAGTGCCCCGGGACTAGCGAGGGCAGATACGCAGTATTTT | CASSAPGLARADTQYF | TRBJ2-3 | TRBD2 | TRBV19 | .
TGTGCCAGCAGTTACTCGCGGGGGTCTGGAAACACCATATATTTT | CASSYSRGSGNTIYF | TRBJ1-3 | . | TRBV6-5 | .
TGTGCCTGGAGTAAAGGAGGGGGCGGGGAGCTGTTTTTT | CAWSKGGGGELFF | TRBJ2-2 | . | TRBV30 | .
TGTGCCAGCAGTAGCGGACTCGGTATCGAGCAGTACTTC | CASSSGLGIEQYF | TRBJ2-7 | . | TRBV7-2 | .
TGTGCCAGCAGTTACTTTGAGGGGGCTCTCTACAATGAGCAGTTCTTC | CASSYFEGALYNEQFF | TRBJ2-1 | TRBD1 | TRBV6-5 | .
TGTGCCAGCAGCGGACAGGGCTCTAGCTCCTACAATGAGCAGTTCTTC | CASSGQGSSSYNEQFF | TRBJ2-1 | TRBD1 | TRBV9 | .
TGTGCCAGCAGCCAAGATTGGGGAAGACAAGTGAACACTGAAGCTTTCTTT | CASSQDWGRQVNTEAFF | TRBJ1-1 | . | TRBV14 | .
TGTGCCTGGAGTCCCCGACCGGGGAATGAAAAACTGTTTTTT | CAWSPRPGNEKLFF | TRBJ1-4 | . | TRBV30 | .
TGTGCCAGCAGCTGGGCGGGGGGGCCGAATGAGCAGTTCTTC | CASSWAGGPNEQFF | TRBJ2-1 | TRBD2 | TRBV7-2 | .
TGCAGCGTCGTACTACCCCCGCAAGATACGCAGTATTTT | CSVVLPPQDTQYF | TRBJ2-3 | . | TRBV29-1 | once
TGTGCCAGCAGCTACGACAGGGGGGACGCTTTCTTT | CASSYDRGDAFF | TRBJ1-1 | TRBD1 | TRBV7-9 | .
TGTGCCAGCAGCACCCGGACTAGCGGGGTTCAAGAGACCCAGTACTTC | CASSTRTSGVQETQYF | TRBJ2-5 | TRBD2 | TRBV7-6 | .
TGTGCCAGCAGTCATACAAGCCTCTCCTACGAGCAGTACTTC | CASSHTSLSYEQYF | TRBJ2-7 | . | TRBV27 | .
TGTGCCAGCACCCGATCCGGCCACCCGGGTGAAAAACTGTTTTTT | CASTRSGHPGEKLFF | TRBJ1-4 | . | TRBV6-5 | .
TGTGCCAGCAGCTTTGACCTTGAAAAACTGTTTTTT | CASSFDLEKLFF | TRBJ1-4 | . | TRBV7-9 | .
TGTGCCTGGAGTGTAACCCCTGGGGGGGAGCTGTTTTTT | CAWSVTPGGELFF | TRBJ2-2 | . | TRBV30 | .
TGTGCCAGCAGCGTAGGGTCAGGGCGGAACACTGAAGCTTTCTTT | CASSVGSGRNTEAFF | TRBJ1-1 | . | TRBV9 | .
TGTGCCAGCATCCCTCCGGGGCGAGCCTACGAGCAGTACTTC | CASIPPGRAYEQYF | TRBJ2-7 | . | TRBV28 | once
TGTGCCAGCAGTTACTCGTCTAAGGGGGACACTGAAGCTTTCTTT | CASSYSSKGDTEAFF | TRBJ1-1 | . | TRBV6-5 | .
TGTGCCAGCAGGATAACAACGCAGGGGGGCCATGAGCAGTTCTTC | CASRITTQGGHEQFF | TRBJ2-1 | . | TRBV2 | .
TGTGCCAGCAGTCCCAGCGTCAACTCTGGAAACACCATATATTTT | CASSPSVNSGNTIYF | TRBJ1-3 | . | TRBV11-2 | .
TGTGCCAGCAGCTTTCGGACAGGCTACAATGAGCAGTTCTTC | CASSFRTGYNEQFF | TRBJ2-1 | TRBD1 | TRBV9 | .